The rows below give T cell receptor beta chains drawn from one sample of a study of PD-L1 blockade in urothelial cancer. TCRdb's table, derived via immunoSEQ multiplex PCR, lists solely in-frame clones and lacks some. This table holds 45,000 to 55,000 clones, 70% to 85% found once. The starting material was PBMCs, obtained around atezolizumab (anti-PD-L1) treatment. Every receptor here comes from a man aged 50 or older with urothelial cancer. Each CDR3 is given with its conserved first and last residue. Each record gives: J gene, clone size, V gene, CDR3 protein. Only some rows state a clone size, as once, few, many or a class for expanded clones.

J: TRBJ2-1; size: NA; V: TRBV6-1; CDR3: CASRGQWPFYNEQFF
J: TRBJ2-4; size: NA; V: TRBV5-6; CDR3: CASSLYLAGGGNIQYF
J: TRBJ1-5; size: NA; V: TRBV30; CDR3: CAWGEGDNQPQHF
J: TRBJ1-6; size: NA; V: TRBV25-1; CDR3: CASSPPTGDNSPLHF
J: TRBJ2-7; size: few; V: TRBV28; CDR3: CASSFDSYEQYF
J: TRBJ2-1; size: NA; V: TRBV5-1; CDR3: CASSKTSGGFYEQFF
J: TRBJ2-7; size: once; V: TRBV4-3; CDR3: CASSQVFRGQGSYEQYF
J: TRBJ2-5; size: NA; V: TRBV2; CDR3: CASSEGLGGASGEETQYF
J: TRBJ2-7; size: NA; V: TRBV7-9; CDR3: CASSSDRVALYEQYF
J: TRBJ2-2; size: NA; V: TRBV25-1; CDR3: CASSGGAYTGELFF
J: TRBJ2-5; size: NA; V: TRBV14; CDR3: CASSQVIAGVQETQYF
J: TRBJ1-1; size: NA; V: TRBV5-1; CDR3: CASSRPGLGEAEAFF
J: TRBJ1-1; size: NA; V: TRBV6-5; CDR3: CASSRSTGVVTEAFF
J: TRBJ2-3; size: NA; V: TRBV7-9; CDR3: CASSLLPDTQYF
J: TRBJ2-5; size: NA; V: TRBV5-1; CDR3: CASSLGTGQQETQYF
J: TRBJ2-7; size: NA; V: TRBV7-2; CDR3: CASSLRGLAGDRSSYEQYF
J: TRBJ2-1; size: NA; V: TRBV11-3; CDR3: CASSSLAGDSYNEQFF
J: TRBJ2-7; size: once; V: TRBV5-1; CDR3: CASSLEQGVSYEQYF
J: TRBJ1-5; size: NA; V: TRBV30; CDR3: CAWSVGQGQPQHF
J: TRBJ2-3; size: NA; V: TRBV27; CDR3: CASRRGSWTDTQYF
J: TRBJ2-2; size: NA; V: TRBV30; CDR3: CASPDSTGELFF
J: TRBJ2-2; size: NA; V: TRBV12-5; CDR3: CASGSGQGEAGELFF